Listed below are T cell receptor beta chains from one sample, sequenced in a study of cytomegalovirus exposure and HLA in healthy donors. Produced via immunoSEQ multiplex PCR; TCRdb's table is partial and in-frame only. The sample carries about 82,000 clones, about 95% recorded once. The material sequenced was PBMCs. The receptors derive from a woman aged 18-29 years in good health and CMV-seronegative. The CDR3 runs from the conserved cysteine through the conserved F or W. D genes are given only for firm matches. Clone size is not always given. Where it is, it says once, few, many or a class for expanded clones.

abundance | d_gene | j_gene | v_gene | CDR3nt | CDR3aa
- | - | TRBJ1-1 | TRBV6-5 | TGTGCCAGCAGCATACAGGGTTTGAACACTGAAGCTTTCTTT | CASSIQGLNTEAFF
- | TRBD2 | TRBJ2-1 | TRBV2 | TGTGCCAGCAGTGGGTTAGCGGGGGACAATGAGCAGTTCTTC | CASSGLAGDNEQFF
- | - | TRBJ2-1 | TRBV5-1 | TGCGCCAGCAGCTTCCTAACTAGTCCCCGTAATGAGCAGTTCTTC | CASSFLTSPRNEQFF
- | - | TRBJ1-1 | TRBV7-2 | TGTGCCAGCAGCTTCGGCCAGGGGTGGACTGAAGCTTTCTTT | CASSFGQGWTEAFF
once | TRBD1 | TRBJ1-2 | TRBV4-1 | TGCGCCAGCAGCCAGCTGACAGGGTACCGTGGCTACACCTTC | CASSQLTGYRGYTF
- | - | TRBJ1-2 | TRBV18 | TGTGCCAGCTCACCACCGGGGCAGGGTTCAGGTGGCTACACCTTC | CASSPPGQGSGGYTF
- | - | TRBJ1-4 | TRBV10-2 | TGCGCCAGCAGTCCTAACCACCAGGGTGGGAATGAAAAACTGTTTTTT | CASSPNHQGGNEKLFF
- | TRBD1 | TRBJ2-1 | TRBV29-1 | TGCAGCGTGGTCTTAGGGGGCGACCCCCCCGAGCAGTTCTTC | CSVVLGGDPPEQFF
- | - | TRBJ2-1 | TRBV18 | TGTGCCAGCTCAATCGGAACGAGGGCCAATGAGCAGTTCTTC | CASSIGTRANEQFF
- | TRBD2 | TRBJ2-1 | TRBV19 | TGTGCCAGTAGTATCCAGACTAGCGGGGGTAGAGGACCCAGGAGTGAGCAGTTCTTC | CASSIQTSGGRGPRSEQFF
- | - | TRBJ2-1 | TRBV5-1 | TGCGCCAGCAGCTTGTACACCTACAATGAGCAGTTCTTC | CASSLYTYNEQFF
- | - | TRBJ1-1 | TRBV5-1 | TGCGCCAGCAGCTTGGGAGGAAGGGAGACTGAAGCTTTCTTT | CASSLGGRETEAFF
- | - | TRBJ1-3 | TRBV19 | TGTGCCAGTAGGTTGGTTAGCTCTGGAAACACCATATATTTT | CASRLVSSGNTIYF
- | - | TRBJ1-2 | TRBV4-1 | TGCGCCAGCAGGCACCCCGGCGGGAGGGGAGGCTACACCTTC | CASRHPGGRGGYTF
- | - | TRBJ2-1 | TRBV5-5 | TGTGCCAGCAGCTTCTTACTAGCAAATGAGCAGTTCTTC | CASSFLLANEQFF
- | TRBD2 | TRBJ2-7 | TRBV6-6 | TGTGCCAGCAGCAGACTAGCAATCTACGAGCAGTACTTC | CASSRLAIYEQYF
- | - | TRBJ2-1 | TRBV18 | TGTGCCAGCTCACCACTAGGACTAGGGGGGTCCTACAATGAGCAGTTCTTC | CASSPLGLGGSYNEQFF
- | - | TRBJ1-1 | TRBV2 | TGTGCCAGCAGTGAATATCGGGCAGGGATGAACACTGAAGCTTTCTTT | CASSEYRAGMNTEAFF
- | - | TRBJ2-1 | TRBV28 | TGTGCCAGCAGTTTATGGGGCCAACTCGATGAGCAGTTCTTC | CASSLWGQLDEQFF
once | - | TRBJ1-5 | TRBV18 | TGTGCCAGCTCACCTTTCCCCCTTAATCAGCCCCAGCATTTT | CASSPFPLNQPQHF
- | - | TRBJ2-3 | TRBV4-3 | TGCGCCAGCAGCCAGTCTTGGAGGGACACAGATACGCAGTATTTT | CASSQSWRDTDTQYF
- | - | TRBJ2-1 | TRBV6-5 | TGTGCCAGCAGTTACTCGCCGGACTACTACAATGAGCAGTTCTTC | CASSYSPDYYNEQFF
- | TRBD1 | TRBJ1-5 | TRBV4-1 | TGCGCCAGCAGCCAATCCCCGGGGACAGGGTTTCAGCCCCAGCATTTT | CASSQSPGTGFQPQHF
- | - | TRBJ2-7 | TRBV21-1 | TGTGCCAGCAGCAAGGACAGGGAACACTACGAGCAGTACTTC | CASSKDREHYEQYF
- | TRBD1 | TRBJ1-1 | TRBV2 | TGTGCCAGCATTTTACAGGGGAGGAACACTGAAGCTTTCTTT | CASILQGRNTEAFF
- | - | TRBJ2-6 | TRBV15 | TGTGCCACCAGCAGAGATCCAAAGCTAAGCTCTGGGGCCAACGTCCTGACTTTC | CATSRDPKLSSGANVLTF
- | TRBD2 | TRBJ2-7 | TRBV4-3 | TGCGCCAGCAGCCAACCCAACCATGGACTAGCGGGCTCCTACGAGCAGTACTTC | CASSQPNHGLAGSYEQYF
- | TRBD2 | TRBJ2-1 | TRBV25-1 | TGTGCCAGCAGTGACATGGGGACTAGCTACAATGAGCAGTTCTTC | CASSDMGTSYNEQFF
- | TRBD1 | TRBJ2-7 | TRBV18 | TGTGCCAGCTCACCACCGGGATTAGGGGGCCACTACGAGCAGTACTTC | CASSPPGLGGHYEQYF
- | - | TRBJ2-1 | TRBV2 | TGTGCCAGCAGTGAATTGGGGAGATCCTACAATGAGCAGTTCTTC | CASSELGRSYNEQFF
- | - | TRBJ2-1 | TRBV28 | TGTGCCAGCAGTTTATGGAGGCGAGCGGAGCAGTTCTTC | CASSLWRRAEQFF
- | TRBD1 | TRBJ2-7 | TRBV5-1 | TGCGCCAGCAGCTTGGGGACAGGGGGTTACGAGCAGTACTTC | CASSLGTGGYEQYF
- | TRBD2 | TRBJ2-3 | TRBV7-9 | TGTGCCAGCAGCTTATTAGGAGCGGGAGGCCACACAGATACGCAGTATTTT | CASSLLGAGGHTDTQYF
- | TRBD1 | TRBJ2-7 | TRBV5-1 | TGCGCCAGCAGCTTCGGTAAACAGGGGCAGATTCTCTACGAGCAGTACTTC | CASSFGKQGQILYEQYF
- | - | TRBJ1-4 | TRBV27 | TGTGCCAGCAGGGCGGACAACTCCGGAAAACTGTTTTTT | CASRADNSGKLFF
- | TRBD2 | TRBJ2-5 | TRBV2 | TGTGCCAGCAGTGAGGAAGCGGGGGGGCCCGAAGAGACCCAGTACTTC | CASSEEAGGPEETQYF
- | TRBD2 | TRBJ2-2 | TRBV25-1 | TGTGCCAGCACCACCAGCGGGGTCTACACCGGGGAGCTGTTTTTT | CASTTSGVYTGELFF
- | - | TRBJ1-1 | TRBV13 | TGTGCCAGCAGCTTAGTGCGTACTGAAGCTTTCTTT | CASSLVRTEAFF
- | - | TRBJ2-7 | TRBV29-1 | TGCAGCGTTGCCGACAGGAGCTCCTACGAGCAGTACTTC | CSVADRSSYEQYF
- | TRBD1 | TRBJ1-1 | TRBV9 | TGTGCCAGCAGCGTATATGGGGACAGGGCCGGCACTGAAGCTTTCTTT | CASSVYGDRAGTEAFF
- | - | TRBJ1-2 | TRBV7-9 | TGTGCCAGCTTCGCGGTGGCAGGGCCTTATGGCTACACCTTC | CASFAVAGPYGYTF
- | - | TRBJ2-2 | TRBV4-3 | TGCGCCAGCAGCCAAGATTTCAGGGAGGCCGGGGAGCTGTTTTTT | CASSQDFREAGELFF
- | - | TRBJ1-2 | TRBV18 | TGTGCCAGCTCACCACAGGACAGTAACTATGGCTACACCTTC | CASSPQDSNYGYTF
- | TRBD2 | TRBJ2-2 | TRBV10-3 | TGTGCCATCAGCCGGGGGGCGAACACCGGGGAGCTGTTTTTT | CAISRGANTGELFF
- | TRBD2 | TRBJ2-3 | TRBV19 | TGTGCCAGTAGGCTCGGGGGGGCGGCAGATACGCAGTATTTT | CASRLGGAADTQYF
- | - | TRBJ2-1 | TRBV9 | TGTGCCAGCAGCGTCTCGGGGGACGGGACCTACAATGAGCAGTTCTTC | CASSVSGDGTYNEQFF
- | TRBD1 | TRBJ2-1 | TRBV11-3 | TGTGCCAGCAGCTTAAGGGGACAGGAGCAGTTCTTC | CASSLRGQEQFF
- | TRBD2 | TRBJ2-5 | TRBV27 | TGTGCCAGCAGTTTTGAGTTGACTAGCGGGGTGCAAGAGACCCAGTACTTC | CASSFELTSGVQETQYF
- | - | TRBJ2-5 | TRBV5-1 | TGCGCCAGCAGCTATGACCCCAGGGTGCCGAAGACCCAGTACTTC | CASSYDPRVPKTQYF
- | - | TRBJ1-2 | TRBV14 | TGTGCCAGCAGCGAACAGGGCTATGGCTACACCTTC | CASSEQGYGYTF
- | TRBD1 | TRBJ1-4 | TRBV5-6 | TGTGCCAGCAGCTTTGTGGGACAGGGTTATGAAAAACTGTTTTTT | CASSFVGQGYEKLFF
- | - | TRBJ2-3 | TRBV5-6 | TGTGCCAGCAGCTTGGCCGACGCGGGGGCGGGTGATACGCAGTATTTT | CASSLADAGAGDTQYF
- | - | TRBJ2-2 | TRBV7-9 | TGTGCCAGCAGCCCGGGGGAGTCGGACACCGGGGAGCTGTTTTTT | CASSPGESDTGELFF